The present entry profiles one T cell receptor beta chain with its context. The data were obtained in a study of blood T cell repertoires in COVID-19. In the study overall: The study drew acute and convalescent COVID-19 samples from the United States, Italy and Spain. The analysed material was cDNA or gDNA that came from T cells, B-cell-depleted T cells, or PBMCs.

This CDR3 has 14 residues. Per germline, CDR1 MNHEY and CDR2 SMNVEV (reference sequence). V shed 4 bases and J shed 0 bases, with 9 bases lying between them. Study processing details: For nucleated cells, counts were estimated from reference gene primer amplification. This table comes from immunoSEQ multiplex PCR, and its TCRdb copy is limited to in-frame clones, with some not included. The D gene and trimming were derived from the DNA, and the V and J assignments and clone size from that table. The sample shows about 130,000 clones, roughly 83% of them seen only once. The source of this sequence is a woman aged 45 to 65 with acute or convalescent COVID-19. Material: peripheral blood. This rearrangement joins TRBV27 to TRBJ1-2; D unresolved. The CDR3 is CASSSTGSNYGYTF. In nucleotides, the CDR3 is TGTGCCAGCAGTTCGACGGGGTCTAACTATGGCTACACCTTC.